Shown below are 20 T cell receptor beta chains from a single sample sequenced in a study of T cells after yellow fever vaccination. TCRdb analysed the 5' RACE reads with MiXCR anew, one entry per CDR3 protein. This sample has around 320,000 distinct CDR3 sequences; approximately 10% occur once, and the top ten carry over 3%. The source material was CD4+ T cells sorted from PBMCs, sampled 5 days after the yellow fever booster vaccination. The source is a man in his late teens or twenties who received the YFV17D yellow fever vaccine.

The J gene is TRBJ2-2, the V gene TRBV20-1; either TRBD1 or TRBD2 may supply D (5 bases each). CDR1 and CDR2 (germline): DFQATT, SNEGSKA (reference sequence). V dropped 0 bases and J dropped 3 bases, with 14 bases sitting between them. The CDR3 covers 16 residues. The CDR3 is CSARDLRGADTGELFF. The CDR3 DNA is TGCAGTGCTAGAGATTTGAGAGGGGCCGACACCGGGGAGCTGTTTTTT.

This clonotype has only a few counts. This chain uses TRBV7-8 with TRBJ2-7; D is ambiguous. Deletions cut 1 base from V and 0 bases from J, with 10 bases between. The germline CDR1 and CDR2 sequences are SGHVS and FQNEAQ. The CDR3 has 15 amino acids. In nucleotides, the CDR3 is TGTGCCAGCAGCTTAGAATCCGGCAGCTCCTACGAGCAGTACGTC. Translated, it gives CASSLESGSSYEQYV.

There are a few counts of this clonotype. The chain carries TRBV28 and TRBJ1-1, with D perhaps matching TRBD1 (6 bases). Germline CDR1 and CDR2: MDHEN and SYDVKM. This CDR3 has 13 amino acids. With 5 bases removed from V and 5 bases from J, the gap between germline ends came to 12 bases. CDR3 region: CASSGGDWTEAFF. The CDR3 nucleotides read TGTGCCAGCAGTGGGGGCGATTGGACTGAAGCTTTCTTT.

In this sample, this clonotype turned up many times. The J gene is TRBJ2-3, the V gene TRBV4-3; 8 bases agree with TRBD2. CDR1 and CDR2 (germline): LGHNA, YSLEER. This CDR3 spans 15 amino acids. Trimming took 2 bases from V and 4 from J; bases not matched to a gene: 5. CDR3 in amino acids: CASSQNGGAPDTQYF. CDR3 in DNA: TGCGCCAGCAGCCAAAACGGGGGGGCCCCAGATACGCAGTATTTT.

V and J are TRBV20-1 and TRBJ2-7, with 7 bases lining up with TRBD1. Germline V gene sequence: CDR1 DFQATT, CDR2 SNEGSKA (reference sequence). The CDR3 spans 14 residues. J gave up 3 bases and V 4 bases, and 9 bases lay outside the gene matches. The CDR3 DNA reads TGCAGTGCTACTGGACCGGGACAGATCTACGAGCAGTACGTC. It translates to CSATGPGQIYEQYV.

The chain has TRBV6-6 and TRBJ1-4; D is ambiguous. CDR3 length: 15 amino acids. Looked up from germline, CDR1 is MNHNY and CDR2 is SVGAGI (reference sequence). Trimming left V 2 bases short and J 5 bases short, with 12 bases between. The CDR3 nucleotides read TGTGCCAGCAGTTACCCTATGGGTGGGAATGAAAAACTGTTTTTT. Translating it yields CASSYPMGGNEKLFF.

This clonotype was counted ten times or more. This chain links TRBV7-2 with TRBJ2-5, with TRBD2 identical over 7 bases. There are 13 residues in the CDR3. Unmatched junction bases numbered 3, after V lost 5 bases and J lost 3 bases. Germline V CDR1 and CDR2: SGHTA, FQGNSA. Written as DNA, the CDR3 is TGTGCCAGCAGCCGGACTAGGGAAGAGACCCAGTACTTC. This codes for CASSRTREETQYF.

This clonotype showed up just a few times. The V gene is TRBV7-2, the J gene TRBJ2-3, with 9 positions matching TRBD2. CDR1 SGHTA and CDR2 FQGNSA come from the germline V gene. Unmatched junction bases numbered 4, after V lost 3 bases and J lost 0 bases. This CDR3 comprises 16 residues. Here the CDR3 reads CASSLASGASTDTQYF. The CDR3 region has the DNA TGTGCCAGCAGCTTGGCTAGCGGGGCTAGCACAGATACGCAGTATTTT.

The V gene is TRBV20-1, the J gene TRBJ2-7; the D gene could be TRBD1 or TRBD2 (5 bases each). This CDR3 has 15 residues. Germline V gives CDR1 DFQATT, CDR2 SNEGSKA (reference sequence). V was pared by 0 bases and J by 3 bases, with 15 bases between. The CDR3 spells CSARDLGVSIYEQYF. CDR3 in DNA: TGCAGTGCTAGAGATCTGGGGGTCTCGATCTACGAGCAGTACTTC.

This chain's CDR3 is CASSSGLAGGLEQFF. The CDR3 bases are TGCGCCAGCAGCTCAGGACTAGCGGGGGGGCTTGAGCAGTTCTTC. This sequence joins TRBV5-1 and TRBJ2-1; TRBD2 matches at 15 bases. Germline V gene lookup returns CDR1 SGHRS and CDR2 YFSETQ. With 3 bases clipped from V and 9 bases from J, the junction kept 4 bases outside the gene matches. CDR3 length: 15 amino acids.

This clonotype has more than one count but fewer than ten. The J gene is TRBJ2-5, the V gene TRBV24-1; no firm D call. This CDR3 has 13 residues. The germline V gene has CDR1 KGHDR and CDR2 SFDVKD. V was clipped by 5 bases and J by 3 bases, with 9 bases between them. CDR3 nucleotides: TGTGCCACCAGTGGCCGGCAGGAAGAGACCCAGTACTTC. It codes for CATSGRQEETQYF.

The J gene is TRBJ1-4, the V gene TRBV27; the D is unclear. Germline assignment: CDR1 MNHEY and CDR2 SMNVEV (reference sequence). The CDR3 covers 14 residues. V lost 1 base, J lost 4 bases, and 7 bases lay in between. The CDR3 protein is CASSLYGYNEKLFF. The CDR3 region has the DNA TGTGCCAGCAGTTTATACGGATATAATGAAAAACTGTTTTTT.

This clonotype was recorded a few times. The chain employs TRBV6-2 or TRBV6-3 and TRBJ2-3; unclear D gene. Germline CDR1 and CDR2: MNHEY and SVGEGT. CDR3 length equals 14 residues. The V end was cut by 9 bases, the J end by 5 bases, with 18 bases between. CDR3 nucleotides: TGTGCCAGATCCGTGAGTGAGGACCAAGATACGCAGTATTTT. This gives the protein CARSVSEDQDTQYF.

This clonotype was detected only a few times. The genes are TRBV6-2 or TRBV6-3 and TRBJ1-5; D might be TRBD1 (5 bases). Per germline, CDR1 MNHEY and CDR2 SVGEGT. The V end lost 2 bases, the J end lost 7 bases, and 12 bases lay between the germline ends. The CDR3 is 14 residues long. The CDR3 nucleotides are TGTGCCAGCAGTTACCTGGGGCCTCCGCAGCCCCAGCATTTT. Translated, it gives CASSYLGPPQPQHF.

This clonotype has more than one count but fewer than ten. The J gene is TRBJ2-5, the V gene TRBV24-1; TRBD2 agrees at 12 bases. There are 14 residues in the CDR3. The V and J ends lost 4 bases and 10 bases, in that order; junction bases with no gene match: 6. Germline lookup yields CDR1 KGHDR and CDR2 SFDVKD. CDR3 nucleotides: TGTGCCACCAGTGACTCGACTAGCGGGGGTATCCAGTACTTC. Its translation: CATSDSTSGGIQYF.

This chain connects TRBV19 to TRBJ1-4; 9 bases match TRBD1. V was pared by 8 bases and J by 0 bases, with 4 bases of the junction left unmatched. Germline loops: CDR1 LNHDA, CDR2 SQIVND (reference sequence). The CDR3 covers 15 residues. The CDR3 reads CASGTGQATNEKLFF. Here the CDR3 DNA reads TGTGCCAGTGGGACAGGGCAGGCAACTAATGAAAAACTGTTTTTT.

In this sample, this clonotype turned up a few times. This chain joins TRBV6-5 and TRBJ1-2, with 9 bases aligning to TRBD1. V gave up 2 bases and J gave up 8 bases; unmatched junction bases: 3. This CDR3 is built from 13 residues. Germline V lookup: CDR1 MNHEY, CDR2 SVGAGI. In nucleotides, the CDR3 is TGTGCCAGCAGTTACAATACAGGGGGCGGCTACACCTTC. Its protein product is CASSYNTGGGYTF.

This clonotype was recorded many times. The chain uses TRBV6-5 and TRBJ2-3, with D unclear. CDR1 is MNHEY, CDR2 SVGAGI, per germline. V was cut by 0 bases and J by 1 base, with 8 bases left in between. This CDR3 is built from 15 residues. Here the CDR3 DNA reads TGTGCCAGCAGTTACTCGAGAATGGGCACAGATACGCAGTATTTT. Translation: CASSYSRMGTDTQYF.

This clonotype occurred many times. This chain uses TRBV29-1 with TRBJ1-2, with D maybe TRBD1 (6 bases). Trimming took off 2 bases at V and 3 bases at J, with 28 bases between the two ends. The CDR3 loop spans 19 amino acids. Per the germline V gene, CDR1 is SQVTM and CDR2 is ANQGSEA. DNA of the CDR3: TGCAGCGTTGAATCCTTCCGCAGGGGTGAGACCGGTTGGGACTATGGCTACACCTTC. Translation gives CSVESFRRGETGWDYGYTF.

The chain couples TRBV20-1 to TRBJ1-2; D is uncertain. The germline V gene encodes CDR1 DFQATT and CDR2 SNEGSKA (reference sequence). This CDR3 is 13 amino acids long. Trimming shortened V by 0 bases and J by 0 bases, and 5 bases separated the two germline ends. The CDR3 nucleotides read TGCAGTGCTAGAGAGCAGCCTAACTATGGCTACACCTTC. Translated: CSAREQPNYGYTF.